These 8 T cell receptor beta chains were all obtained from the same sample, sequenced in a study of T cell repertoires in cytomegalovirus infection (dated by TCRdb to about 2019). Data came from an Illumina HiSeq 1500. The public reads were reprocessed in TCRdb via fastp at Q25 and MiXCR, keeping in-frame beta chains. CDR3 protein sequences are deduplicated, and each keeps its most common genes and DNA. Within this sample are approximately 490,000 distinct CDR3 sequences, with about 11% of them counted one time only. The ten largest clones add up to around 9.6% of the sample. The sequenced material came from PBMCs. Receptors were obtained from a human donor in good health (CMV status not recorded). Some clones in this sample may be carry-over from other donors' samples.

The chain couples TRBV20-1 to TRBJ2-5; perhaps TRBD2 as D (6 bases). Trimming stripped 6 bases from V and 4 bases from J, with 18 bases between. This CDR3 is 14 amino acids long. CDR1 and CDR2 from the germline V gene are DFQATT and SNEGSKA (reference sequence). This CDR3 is CSAGRPRRGETQYF. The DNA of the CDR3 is TGCAGTGCGGGGCGGCCCCGGCGGGGAGAGACCCAGTACTTC.

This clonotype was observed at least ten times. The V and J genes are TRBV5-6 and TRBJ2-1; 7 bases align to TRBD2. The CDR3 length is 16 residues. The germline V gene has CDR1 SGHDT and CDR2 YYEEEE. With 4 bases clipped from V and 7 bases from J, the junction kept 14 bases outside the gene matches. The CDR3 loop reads CASSEIAGRRANEQFF. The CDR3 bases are TGTGCCAGCAGCGAAATAGCGGGCCGCCGGGCGAATGAGCAGTTCTTC.

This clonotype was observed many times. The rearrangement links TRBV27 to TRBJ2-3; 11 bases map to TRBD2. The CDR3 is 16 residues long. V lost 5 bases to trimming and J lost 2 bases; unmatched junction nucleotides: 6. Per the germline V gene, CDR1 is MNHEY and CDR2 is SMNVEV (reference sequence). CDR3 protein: CASSQKLAGDTDTQYF. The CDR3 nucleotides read TGTGCCAGCAGTCAGAAACTAGCGGGAGACACAGATACGCAGTATTTT.

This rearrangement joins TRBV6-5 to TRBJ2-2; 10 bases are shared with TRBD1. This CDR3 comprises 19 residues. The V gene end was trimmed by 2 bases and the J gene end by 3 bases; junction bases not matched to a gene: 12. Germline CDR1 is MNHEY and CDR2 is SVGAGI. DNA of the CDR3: TGTGCCAGCAGTTACAGGGGCGGGGGGACAGGGGTTTACACCGGGGAGCTGTTTTTT. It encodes CASSYRGGGTGVYTGELFF.

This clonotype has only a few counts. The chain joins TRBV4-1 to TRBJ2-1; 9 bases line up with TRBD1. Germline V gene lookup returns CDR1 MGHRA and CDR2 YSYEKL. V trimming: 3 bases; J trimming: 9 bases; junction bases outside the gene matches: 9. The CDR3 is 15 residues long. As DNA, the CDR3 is TGCGCCAGCAGCCAGAAGGACAGGGGATCGGGTGAGCAGTTCTTC. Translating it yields CASSQKDRGSGEQFF.

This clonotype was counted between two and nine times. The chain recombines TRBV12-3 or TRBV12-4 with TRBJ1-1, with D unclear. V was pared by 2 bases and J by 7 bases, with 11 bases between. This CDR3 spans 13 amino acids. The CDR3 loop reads CASSLREGVEAFF. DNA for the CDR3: TGTGCCAGCAGTTTAAGGGAGGGAGTTGAAGCTTTCTTT.

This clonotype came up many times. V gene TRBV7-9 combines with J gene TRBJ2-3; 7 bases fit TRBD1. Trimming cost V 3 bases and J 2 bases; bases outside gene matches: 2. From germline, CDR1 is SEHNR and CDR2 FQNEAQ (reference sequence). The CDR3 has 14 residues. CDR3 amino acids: CASSLGTATDTQYF. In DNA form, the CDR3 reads TGTGCCAGCAGCTTGGGGACAGCCACAGATACGCAGTATTTT.

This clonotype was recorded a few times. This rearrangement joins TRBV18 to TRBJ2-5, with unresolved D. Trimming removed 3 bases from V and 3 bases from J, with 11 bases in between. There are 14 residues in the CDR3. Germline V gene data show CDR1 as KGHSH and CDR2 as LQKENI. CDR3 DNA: TGTGCCAGCTCACCTTATCGCGACGAAGAGACCCAGTACTTC. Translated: CASSPYRDEETQYF. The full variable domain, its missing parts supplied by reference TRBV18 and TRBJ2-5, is NAGVMQNPRHLVRRRGQEARLRCSPMKGHSHVYWYRQLPEEGLKFMVYLQKENIIDESGMPKERFSAEFPKEGPSILRIQQVVRGDSAAYFCASSPYRDEETQYFGPGTRLLVL.